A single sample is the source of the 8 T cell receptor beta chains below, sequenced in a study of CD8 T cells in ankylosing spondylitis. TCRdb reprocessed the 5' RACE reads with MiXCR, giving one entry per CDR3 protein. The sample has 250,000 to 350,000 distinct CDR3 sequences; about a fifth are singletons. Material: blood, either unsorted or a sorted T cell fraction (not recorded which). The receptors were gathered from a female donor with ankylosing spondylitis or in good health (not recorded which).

CDR3 bases: TGTGCCAGCAGCTTAAGGCCTCCCGTCTCCTACAATGAGCAGTTCTTC. This codes for CASSLRPPVSYNEQFF. The chain has TRBV7-2 and TRBJ2-1; no clear D gene. The CDR3 extends over 16 amino acids. The ends were cut back, 2 bases at V and 0 bases at J, with 11 bases in the middle. Germline V CDR1 and CDR2: SGHTA, FQGNSA.

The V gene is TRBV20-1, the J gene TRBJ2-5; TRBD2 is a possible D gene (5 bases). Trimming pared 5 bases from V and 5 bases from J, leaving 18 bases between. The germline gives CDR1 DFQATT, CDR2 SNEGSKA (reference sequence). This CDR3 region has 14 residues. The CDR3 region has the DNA TGCAGTGCTGGGATCGAGGGAGTCACTGAGACCCAGTACTTC. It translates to CSAGIEGVTETQYF.

CDR3 DNA: TGTGCCAGCAGCCAAATGCCGCTAGAGACCCAGTACTTC. Translation gives CASSQMPLETQYF. The rearrangement links TRBV7-7 to TRBJ2-5; no firm D call. The CDR3 is made up of 13 amino acids. Per germline, CDR1 SSHAT and CDR2 FNYEAQ (reference sequence). Between the trimmed V and J ends, which lost 5 bases and 4 bases, there was a span of 11 bases.

In DNA, the CDR3 is TGTGCCAGCAGCGGCCGACAGGCGCAAGAGACCCAGTACTTC. Its protein is CASSGRQAQETQYF. The chain has TRBV6-1 and TRBJ2-5; perhaps TRBD1 as D (6 bases). CDR1 and CDR2 from the germline V gene are MNHNS and SASEGT. This CDR3 is 14 amino acids long. V was trimmed by 6 bases and J by 2 bases, leaving 13 bases between them.

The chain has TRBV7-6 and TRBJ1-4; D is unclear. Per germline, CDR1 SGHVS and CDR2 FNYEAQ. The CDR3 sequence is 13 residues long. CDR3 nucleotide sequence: TGTGTCGTCCGCTCCCCGGCTAATGAAAAACTGTTTTTT. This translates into CVVRSPANEKLFF.

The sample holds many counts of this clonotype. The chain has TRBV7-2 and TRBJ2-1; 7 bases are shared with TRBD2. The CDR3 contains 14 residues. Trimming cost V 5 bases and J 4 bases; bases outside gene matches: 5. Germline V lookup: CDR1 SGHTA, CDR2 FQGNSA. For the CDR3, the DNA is TGTGCCAGCAGCCGCGGGAGAGGGTACAATGAGCAGTTCTTC. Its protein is CASSRGRGYNEQFF.

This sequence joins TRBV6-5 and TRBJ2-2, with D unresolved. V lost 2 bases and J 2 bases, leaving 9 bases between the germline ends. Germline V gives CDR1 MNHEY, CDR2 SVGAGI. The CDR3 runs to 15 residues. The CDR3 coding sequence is TGTGCCAGCAGTTACGAGGATTTAAACACCGGGGAGCTGTTTTTT. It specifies CASSYEDLNTGELFF.

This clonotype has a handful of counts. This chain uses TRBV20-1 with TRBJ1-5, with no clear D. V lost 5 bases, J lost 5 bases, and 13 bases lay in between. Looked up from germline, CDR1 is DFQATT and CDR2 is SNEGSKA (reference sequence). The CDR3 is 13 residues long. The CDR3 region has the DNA TGCAGTGCTGTGGGTCCCCTCCATCAGCCCCAGCATTTT. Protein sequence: CSAVGPLHQPQHF.